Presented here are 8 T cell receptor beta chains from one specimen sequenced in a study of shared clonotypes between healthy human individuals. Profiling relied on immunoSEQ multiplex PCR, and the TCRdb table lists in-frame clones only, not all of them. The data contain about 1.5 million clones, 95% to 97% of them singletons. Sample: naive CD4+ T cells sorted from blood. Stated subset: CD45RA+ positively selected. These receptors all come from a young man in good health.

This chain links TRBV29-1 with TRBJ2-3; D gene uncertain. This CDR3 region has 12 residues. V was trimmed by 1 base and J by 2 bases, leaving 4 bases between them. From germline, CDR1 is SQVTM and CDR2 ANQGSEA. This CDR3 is CSVEGPTDTQYF. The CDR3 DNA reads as TGCAGCGTTGAAGGACCCACAGATACGCAGTATTTT.

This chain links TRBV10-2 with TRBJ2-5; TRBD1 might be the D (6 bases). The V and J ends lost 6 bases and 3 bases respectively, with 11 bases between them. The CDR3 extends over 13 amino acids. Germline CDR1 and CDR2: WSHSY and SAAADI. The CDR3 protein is CASRTRTEETQYF. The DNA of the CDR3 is TGCGCCAGCAGAACTCGGACAGAAGAGACCCAGTACTTC.

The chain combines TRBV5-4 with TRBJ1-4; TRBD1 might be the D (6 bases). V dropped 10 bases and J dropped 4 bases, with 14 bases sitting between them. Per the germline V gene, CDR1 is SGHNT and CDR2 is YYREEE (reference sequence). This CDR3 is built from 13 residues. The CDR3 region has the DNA TGTGCCGTGGGGGCGCGGGGTAATGAAAAACTGTTTTTT. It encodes CAVGARGNEKLFF.

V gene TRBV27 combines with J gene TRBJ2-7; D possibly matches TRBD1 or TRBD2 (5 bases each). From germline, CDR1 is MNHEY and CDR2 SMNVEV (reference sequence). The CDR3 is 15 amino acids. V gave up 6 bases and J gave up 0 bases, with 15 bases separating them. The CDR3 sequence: CASSRRDPYSYEQYF. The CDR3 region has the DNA TGTGCCAGCAGCCGAAGGGACCCATACTCCTACGAGCAGTACTTC.

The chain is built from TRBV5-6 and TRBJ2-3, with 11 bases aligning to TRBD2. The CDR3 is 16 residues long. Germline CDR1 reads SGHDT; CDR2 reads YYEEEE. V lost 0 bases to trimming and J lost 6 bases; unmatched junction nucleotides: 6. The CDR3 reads CASSLDSGRASDTQYF. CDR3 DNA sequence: TGTGCCAGCAGCTTGGATAGCGGGAGGGCATCTGATACGCAGTATTTT.

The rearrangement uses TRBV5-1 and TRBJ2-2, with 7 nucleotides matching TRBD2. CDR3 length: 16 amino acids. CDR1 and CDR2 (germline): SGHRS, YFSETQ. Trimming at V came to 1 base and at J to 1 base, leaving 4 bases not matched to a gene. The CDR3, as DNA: TGCGCCAGCAGCTTGATGCGGGAGAGGAACACCGGGGAGCTGTTTTTT. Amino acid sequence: CASSLMRERNTGELFF.

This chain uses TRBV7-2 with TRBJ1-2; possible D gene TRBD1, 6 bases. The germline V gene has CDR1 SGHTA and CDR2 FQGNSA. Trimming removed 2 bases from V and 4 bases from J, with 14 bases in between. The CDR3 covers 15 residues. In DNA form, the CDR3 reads TGTGCCAGCAGCTTAACCGGGACACAGATCTATGGCTACACCTTC. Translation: CASSLTGTQIYGYTF.

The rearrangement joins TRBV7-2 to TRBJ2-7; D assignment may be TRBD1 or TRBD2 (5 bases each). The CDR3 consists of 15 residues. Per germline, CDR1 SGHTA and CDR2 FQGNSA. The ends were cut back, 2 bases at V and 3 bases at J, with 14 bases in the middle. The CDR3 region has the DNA TGTGCCAGCAGCTTACCCGGGGACCGCCGCTACGAGCAGTACTTC. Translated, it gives CASSLPGDRRYEQYF. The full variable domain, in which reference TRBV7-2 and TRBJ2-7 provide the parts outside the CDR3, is GAGVSQSPSNKVTEKGKDVELRCDPISGHTALYWYRQSLGQGLEFLIYFQGNSAPDKSGLPSDRFSAERTGGSVSTLTIQRTQQEDSAVYLCASSLPGDRRYEQYFGPGTRLTVT.